Detailed here is one T cell receptor (beta chain). The source of the sample is a study of T cell responses to AZD1222 COVID-19 vaccine. The V gene lost 1 base and the J gene lost 1 base, with 12 bases spanning the gap. CDR1 and CDR2 from the germline V gene are SQVTM and ANQGSEA. The CDR3 spans 15 residues. The repertoire was sequenced with immunoSEQ multiplex PCR; TCRdb's copy has only in-frame clones and lacks some. The sample holds about 73,000 clones, about 91% seen once. The sequences come from peripheral blood, collected on day 0 of AZD1222 vaccination. The V call is TRBV29-1, the J call TRBJ2-3; the D gene could be TRBD1 or TRBD2 (5 bases each). The clonotype originates from an adult in good health. CDR3 nucleotide sequence: TGCAGCGTTGAAGCCCTCAGGGAGCGCACAGATACGCAGTATTTT. Its translation is CSVEALRERTDTQYF.